This T cell receptor (beta chain) was captured by sequencing in a study of cytomegalovirus exposure and HLA in healthy donors. The study, taken as a whole, reports: Presence/absence analysis assumed near-uniform sequencing depth across donors.

This clone has just a few counts. The antigen is not known. Both 60 Vbeta primers and 13 Jbeta primers went into the PCR. Clones were sequenced by immunoSEQ multiplex PCR, and TCRdb holds only the in-frame ones, with some missing. This table has 150,000 to 160,000 clones, 80% appearing once. The sequence was obtained from a woman aged 40 to 49 in good health and CMV-seropositive. The sample taken for sequencing was PBMCs.

The CDR3, as DNA: TGTGCCAGCAGTGAAAGACAGGTTGGAAACACCATATATTTT. The encoded protein is CASSERQVGNTIYF. This chain uses TRBV25-1 with TRBJ1-3, with D tentatively TRBD1 (6 bases). The length of the CDR3 is 14 residues. Trimming took off 2 bases at V and 3 bases at J, with 8 bases between the two ends. Germline V lookup: CDR1 MGHDK, CDR2 SYGVNS.